This TCR beta chain came from a study of blood T cell repertoires in COVID-19. In the original workflow: Cell counts per sample came from amplifying reference gene primers. TCRdb's table, derived via immunoSEQ multiplex PCR, lists solely in-frame clones and lacks some. For V, J and clone size, that table is used; D and trimming come from the DNA. The sample lists 200,000 to 250,000 clones; around nine tenths were seen once. The V and J ends lost 4 bases and 6 bases, in that order; junction bases with no gene match: 4. Per germline, CDR1 SGHTA and CDR2 FQGTGA. The CDR3 runs 14 residues. This rearrangement joins TRBV7-3 to TRBJ2-2; 8 bases map to TRBD1. The sample taken for sequencing was peripheral blood. This receptor was obtained from a man in his sixties who had recovered from COVID-19. This CDR3 reads CASSSRQGSGELFF. Written as DNA, the CDR3 is TGTGCCAGCAGCTCCCGACAGGGGTCCGGGGAGCTGTTTTTT.